This record covers a single TCR beta chain. The germline V gene encodes CDR1 MDHEN and CDR2 SYDVKM. The trim removed 4 bases at V and 10 bases at J, leaving 14 bases unmatched. The CDR3 runs to 16 residues. The data were obtained in a study of blood T cell repertoires in COVID-19. Overall study context: Donors in the United States, Italy and Spain gave samples during acute or convalescent COVID-19.

How the authors handled the data: Cell counts per sample came from amplifying reference gene primers. Clones were read by immunoSEQ multiplex PCR, and TCRdb kept only the in-frame ones, dropping some. V, J and clone size were drawn from that table, and D and trimming were deduced from the DNA. The table includes 150,000 to 200,000 clones, around 83% detected once. The V and J genes are TRBV28 and TRBJ2-1; 9 bases match TRBD2. The receptor's source is a woman in her sixties or seventies with COVID-19, enrolled during active disease. Sequencing was performed on peripheral blood. The CDR3 DNA reads as TGTGCCAGCAGTTACCTCGGGCTAGCGGGACCCCAGGAGCAGTTCTTC. Translated: CASSYLGLAGPQEQFF.